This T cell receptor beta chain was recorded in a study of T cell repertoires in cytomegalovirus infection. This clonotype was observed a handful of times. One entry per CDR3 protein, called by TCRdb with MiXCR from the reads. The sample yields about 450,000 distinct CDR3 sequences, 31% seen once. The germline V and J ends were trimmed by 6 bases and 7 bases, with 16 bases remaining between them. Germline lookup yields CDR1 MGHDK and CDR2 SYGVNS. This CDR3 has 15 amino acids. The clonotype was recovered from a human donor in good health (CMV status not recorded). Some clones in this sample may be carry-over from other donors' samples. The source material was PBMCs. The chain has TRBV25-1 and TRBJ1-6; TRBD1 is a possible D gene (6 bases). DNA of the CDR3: TGTGCCAGCAGCGAGACAGGAGTGAGGAATTCACCCCTCCACTTT. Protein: CASSETGVRNSPLHF.